These 32 T cell receptor beta chains were sequenced from one sample in a study of control samples from healthy donors and cancer patients. Method: immunoSEQ multiplex PCR; TCRdb's copy keeps in-frame clones and lacks some. Of some 140,000 clones listed, approximately 92% are singletons. Sequenced input: blood. These receptors were obtained from a man younger than 40 in good health.

The V gene is TRBV9, the J gene TRBJ1-2, with TRBD1 matching over 7 bases. J was trimmed by 6 bases and V by 0 bases; bases with no gene match: 2. There are 13 residues in the CDR3. Germline-derived CDR1 and CDR2 are SGDLS and YYNGEE. Here the CDR3 reads CASSVGQGHGYTF. The DNA of the CDR3 is TGTGCCAGCAGCGTAGGACAGGGTCATGGCTACACCTTC.

Concerning this clone itself: Sequence at one end of the junction differs from germline and may be a read error. V gene TRBV5-6 combines with J gene TRBJ2-7; D not certain. Germline V gives CDR1 SGHDT, CDR2 YYEEEE. The CDR3 covers 8 residues. CDR3 in DNA: TGTGCCAGCAGTCCCTCTAACTTC. Translating gives CASSPSNF.

The gene calls are TRBV28 and TRBJ1-6; D call uncertain. V was cut by 3 bases and J by 8 bases, with 8 bases left in between. The CDR3 is made up of 13 amino acids. Germline CDR1 MDHEN, CDR2 SYDVKM. The CDR3 loop reads CASSFSPYSPLHF. CDR3 nucleotide sequence: TGTGCCAGCAGTTTCTCCCCGTATTCACCCCTCCACTTT. Combining the CDR3 with reference TRBV28 and TRBJ1-6 gives the whole variable domain DVKVTQSSRYLVKRTGEKVFLECVQDMDHENMFWYRQDPGLGLRLIYFSYDVKMKEKGDIPEGYSVSREKKERFSLILESASTNQTSMYLCASSFSPYSPLHFGNGTRLTVT.

The gene calls are TRBV28 and TRBJ1-6; the D is unclear. This CDR3 has 12 amino acids. The germline V and J ends were trimmed by 6 bases and 10 bases, with 10 bases remaining between them. Germline V gene sequence: CDR1 MDHEN, CDR2 SYDVKM. CDR3 protein: CASRGLISPLHF. In nucleotides, the CDR3 is TGTGCCAGCAGGGGGTTGATCTCACCCCTCCACTTT.

The J gene is TRBJ2-7, the V gene TRBV27, with a weak D call TRBD2 (6 bases). Looked up from germline, CDR1 is MNHEY and CDR2 is SMNVEV (reference sequence). This CDR3 has 15 amino acids. V was clipped by 5 bases and J by 2 bases, with 16 bases between them. The CDR3 region has the DNA TGTGCCAGCAGTCCAGGGACTGTGTCTCCCTACGAGCAGTACTTC. This codes for CASSPGTVSPYEQYF.

Concerning this clone: This sample includes further DNA sequences coding for the same CDR3. This chain connects TRBV29-1 to TRBJ1-5; 9 bases match TRBD1. The CDR3 has 14 residues. Germline loops: CDR1 SQVTM, CDR2 ANQGSEA. V dropped 2 bases and J dropped 7; count of bases not matched to a gene: 6. CDR3 region: CSVETGGAGQPQHF. DNA of the CDR3: TGCAGCGTTGAAACAGGGGGCGCGGGCCAGCCCCAGCATTTT.

This clone was seen only once. The chain employs TRBV7-2 and TRBJ1-2; the D gene is possibly TRBD1 (6 bases). This CDR3 is built from 16 residues. The germline V and J ends were trimmed by 2 bases and 0 bases, with 13 bases remaining between them. Per the germline V gene, CDR1 is SGHTA and CDR2 is FQGNSA. Here the CDR3 reads CASSLPAGASNYGYTF. In nucleotides, the CDR3 is TGTGCCAGCAGCTTACCGGCAGGGGCATCTAACTATGGCTACACCTTC.

The chain couples TRBV28 to TRBJ2-7, with unresolved D. Looked up from germline, CDR1 is MDHEN and CDR2 is SYDVKM. V was pared by 5 bases and J by 0 bases, with 20 bases between. CDR3 length: 17 amino acids. CDR3 region: CASSIEQSYVRSYEQYF. Here the CDR3 DNA reads TGTGCCAGCAGTATAGAACAGTCTTACGTACGCTCCTACGAGCAGTACTTC. The full variable domain, rest sourced from reference TRBV28 and TRBJ2-7, is DVKVTQSSRYLVKRTGEKVFLECVQDMDHENMFWYRQDPGLGLRLIYFSYDVKMKEKGDIPEGYSVSREKKERFSLILESASTNQTSMYLCASSIEQSYVRSYEQYFGPGTRLTVT.

The sample holds one count of this clone. J is TRBJ1-2 and V is TRBV5-5; a weak D match, TRBD1 (6 bases). Germline CDR1 SGHKS, CDR2 YYEKEE (reference sequence). Trimming shortened V by 3 bases and J by 6 bases, and 15 bases separated the two germline ends. The CDR3 totals 14 residues. This CDR3 is CASSSPTGIHGYTF. The CDR3 DNA sequence: TGTGCCAGCAGCTCACCTACAGGGATCCATGGCTACACCTTC.

The J gene is TRBJ1-4, the V gene TRBV2; TRBD1 matches 9 bases. The V gene's germline CDR1 is SNHLY and CDR2 FYNNEI. CDR3 length: 14 amino acids. Trimming at V came to 1 base and at J to 8 bases, leaving 2 bases not matched to a gene. The CDR3 loop is CASSEGTGAEKLFF. CDR3 sequence (DNA): TGTGCCAGCAGTGAAGGGACAGGGGCCGAAAAACTGTTTTTT.

The V and J genes are TRBV28 and TRBJ1-5; D remains ambiguous. Deletions cut 3 bases from V and 5 bases from J, with 5 bases between. Germline V lookup: CDR1 MDHEN, CDR2 SYDVKM. This CDR3 spans 12 amino acids. CDR3 sequence (DNA): TGTGCCAGCAGTTTTTTGGATCAGCCCCAGCATTTT. Its translation is CASSFLDQPQHF.

V is TRBV28 and J is TRBJ1-3, with a tentative D call TRBD1 (6 bases). The CDR3 contains 14 residues. Per the germline V gene, CDR1 is MDHEN and CDR2 is SYDVKM. V gave up 2 bases and J gave up 5 bases, with 10 bases separating them. The CDR3 bases are TGTGCCAGCAGTTTAACCCAGGGGCGAAACACCATATATTTT. Encoded protein: CASSLTQGRNTIYF. The full variable domain, completed using reference TRBV28 and TRBJ1-3, is DVKVTQSSRYLVKRTGEKVFLECVQDMDHENMFWYRQDPGLGLRLIYFSYDVKMKEKGDIPEGYSVSREKKERFSLILESASTNQTSMYLCASSLTQGRNTIYFGEGSWLTVV.

The CDR3 loop is CASSLGSGRLNEQYF. DNA of the CDR3: TGTGCCAGCAGCCTCGGTAGCGGGAGATTAAACGAGCAGTACTTC. The V and J genes are TRBV14 and TRBJ2-7; TRBD2 matches 9 bases. The V and J ends lost 4 bases and 5 bases, in that order; junction bases with no gene match: 9. The CDR3 runs to 15 residues. Germline values: CDR1 SGHDN, CDR2 FVKESK. Using reference TRBV14 and TRBJ2-7 for the parts outside the CDR3, the full variable domain is EAGVTQFPSHSVIEKGQTVTLRCDPISGHDNLYWYRRVMGKEIKFLLHFVKESKQDESGMPNNRFLAERTGGTYSTLKVQPAELEDSGVYFCASSLGSGRLNEQYFGPGTRLTVT.

This chain uses TRBV4-2 with TRBJ2-1; no firm D call. Germline V CDR1 and CDR2: LGHNA, YNFKEQ. The CDR3 sequence is 16 residues long. V was cut by 2 bases and J by 2 bases, with 13 bases left in between. In nucleotides, the CDR3 is TGTGCCAGCAGCCAACCGACTGGAGCCCCCTACAATGAGCAGTTCTTC. Translation gives CASSQPTGAPYNEQFF.

The rearrangement uses TRBV7-3 and TRBJ1-3; maybe TRBD1 (6 bases). The CDR3 sequence is 15 residues long. CDR1 is SGHTA, CDR2 FQGTGA, per germline. Trimming pared 4 bases from V and 0 bases from J, leaving 10 bases between. CDR3 in DNA: TGTGCCAGCAGCTCAGGGGAGAGCTCTGGAAACACCATATATTTT. The encoded protein is CASSSGESSGNTIYF.

The J gene is TRBJ2-6, the V gene TRBV27, with D unresolved. CDR1 is MNHEY and CDR2 is SMNVEV in the germline V gene (reference sequence). V was trimmed by 0 bases and J by 3 bases, leaving 3 bases between them. This CDR3 is 14 amino acids long. The CDR3 bases are TGTGCCAGCAGTTTATCAAATGGGGCCAACGTCCTGACTTTC. Protein: CASSLSNGANVLTF. Complete variable domain (other parts from reference TRBV27 and TRBJ2-6): EAQVTQNPRYLITVTGKKLTVTCSQNMNHEYMSWYRQDPGLGLRQIYYSMNVEVTDKGDVPEGYKVSRKEKRNFPLILESPSPNQTSLYFCASSLSNGANVLTFGAGSRLTVL.

V and J are TRBV11-2 and TRBJ2-5; possibly TRBD1 for D (5 bases). Germline V gene lookup returns CDR1 SGHAT and CDR2 FQNNGV. The CDR3 sequence is 14 residues long. V was trimmed by 1 base and J by 7 bases, leaving 13 bases between them. CDR3 in DNA: TGTGCCAGCAGCTTAGTTGGACAAGTCGGGACCCAGTACTTC. Residues: CASSLVGQVGTQYF.

This clone was found once. The rearrangement links TRBV4-3 to TRBJ2-5; no clear D. Trimming removed 3 bases at V and 5 bases at J, with 16 bases between. This CDR3 spans 15 amino acids. Germline assignment: CDR1 LGHNA and CDR2 YSLEER. CDR3 coding DNA: TGCGCCAGCAGCCACCCCTCTGAGATGGATGAGACCCAGTACTTC. This encodes CASSHPSEMDETQYF.

J is TRBJ1-6 and V is TRBV9, with a weak D call TRBD1 (5 bases). V was clipped by 2 bases and J by 7 bases, with 7 bases between them. Germline CDR1 SGDLS, CDR2 YYNGEE. The CDR3 loop spans 13 amino acids. The CDR3 protein is CASSVEGNSPLHF. The DNA for the CDR3 is TGTGCCAGCAGCGTGGAGGGGAATTCACCCCTCCACTTT.

The chain uses TRBV9 and TRBJ2-2; no clear D. The V end was cut by 0 bases, the J end by 6 bases, with 0 bases between. Per germline, CDR1 SGDLS and CDR2 YYNGEE. The CDR3 totals 11 residues. The chain's CDR3 is CASSVAGELFF. The CDR3 DNA is TGTGCCAGCAGCGTAGCCGGGGAGCTGTTTTTT.

The gene calls are TRBV27 and TRBJ2-1; D remains unclear. CDR3 length equals 16 residues. Germline assignment: CDR1 MNHEY and CDR2 SMNVEV (reference sequence). Trimming left V 0 bases short and J 2 bases short, with 11 bases between. CDR3 sequence reads: CASSLSHTLTYNEQFF. CDR3 sequence (DNA): TGTGCCAGCAGTTTATCGCATACTTTAACCTACAATGAGCAGTTCTTC.

The rearrangement links TRBV28 to TRBJ2-7; D gene uncertain. Germline loops: CDR1 MDHEN, CDR2 SYDVKM. V was cut by 3 bases and J by 2 bases, with 11 bases left in between. The CDR3 has 14 amino acids. DNA for the CDR3: TGTGCCAGCAGTTTCCTAGGGCCCACCTACGAGCAGTACTTC. This sequence encodes CASSFLGPTYEQYF.

This clone showed up just once. V gene TRBV29-1 combines with J gene TRBJ1-1, with 8 positions matching TRBD1. The CDR3 loop spans 15 amino acids. Germline V gives CDR1 SQVTM, CDR2 ANQGSEA. After removal of 7 bases from V and 4 bases from J, the junction contained 14 bases not matched to a gene. The CDR3 sequence: CSAPGQGSYGTEAFF. The CDR3, as DNA: TGCAGCGCCCCTGGACAGGGTTCTTATGGCACTGAAGCTTTCTTT.

This clone was observed a few times. The V call is TRBV7-9, the J call TRBJ1-3, with TRBD1 identical over 9 bases. V trimming: 5 bases; J trimming: 4 bases; junction bases outside the gene matches: 3. Germline V lookup: CDR1 SEHNR, CDR2 FQNEAQ (reference sequence). The CDR3 is 14 amino acids. As DNA, the CDR3 is TGTGCCAGCAGCCCCGGGACAGGGGGAAACACCATATATTTT. It yields the protein CASSPGTGGNTIYF. The entire variable domain, with the rest obtained from reference TRBV7-9 and TRBJ1-3, is as follows: DTGVSQNPRHKITKRGQNVTFRCDPISEHNRLYWYRQTLGQGPEFLTYFQNEAQLEKSRLLSDRFSAERPKGSFSTLEIQRTEQGDSAMYLCASSPGTGGNTIYFGEGSWLTVV.

The chain links TRBV28 to TRBJ1-1; D is unresolved. This CDR3 has 12 amino acids. Germline CDR1 MDHEN, CDR2 SYDVKM. Trimming removed 3 bases at V and 6 bases at J, with 8 bases between. The chain's CDR3 is CASSFVRAEAFF. The CDR3 coding sequence is TGTGCCAGCAGTTTCGTCCGGGCTGAAGCTTTCTTT.

This clone came up many times. V and J are TRBV11-3 and TRBJ2-7; D unresolved. Germline assignment: CDR1 SGHNT and CDR2 YENEEA. V was clipped by 1 base and J by 2 bases, with 3 bases between them. The CDR3 runs 12 residues. The CDR3 DNA sequence: TGTGCCAGCAGCTTAGGCACCTACGAGCAGTACTTC. Translation: CASSLGTYEQYF.

This chain connects TRBV6-5 to TRBJ2-5, with 8 bases matching TRBD2. Trimming removed 6 bases from V and 5 bases from J; junction bases left unmatched: 8. Germline V gene data show CDR1 as MNHEY and CDR2 as SVGAGI. The CDR3 spans 14 residues. The CDR3 region has the DNA TGTGCCAGCAGCCTACTAGCGGCCCCCGAGACCCAGTACTTC. Protein product: CASSLLAAPETQYF.

CDR3 bases: TGTGCCAGCAGAGTCTCCGGTACGGTCACCGGGGAGCTGTTTTTT. Its protein is CASRVSGTVTGELFF. This chain connects TRBV6-5 to TRBJ2-2; D uncertain. Trimming removed 6 bases from V and 4 bases from J, with 15 bases in between. The CDR3 is made up of 15 amino acids. Germline V CDR1 and CDR2: MNHEY, SVGAGI.

The rearrangement uses TRBV28 and TRBJ2-5; D is possibly TRBD2 (6 bases). Deletions cut 1 base from V and 6 bases from J, with 18 bases between. Germline lookup yields CDR1 MDHEN and CDR2 SYDVKM. The CDR3 extends over 16 amino acids. The CDR3 bases are TGTGCCAGCAGTTTATACTCTTCCGGGAGTAGAAAGACCCAGTACTTC. As protein: CASSLYSSGSRKTQYF. Together with reference TRBV28 and TRBJ2-5, the CDR3 gives the full variable domain: DVKVTQSSRYLVKRTGEKVFLECVQDMDHENMFWYRQDPGLGLRLIYFSYDVKMKEKGDIPEGYSVSREKKERFSLILESASTNQTSMYLCASSLYSSGSRKTQYFGPGTRLLVL.

V gene TRBV5-1 combines with J gene TRBJ2-1; 9 bases fit TRBD2. The germline V gene has CDR1 SGHRS and CDR2 YFSETQ. This CDR3 has 15 amino acids. The V and J ends lost 0 bases and 5 bases, in that order; junction bases with no gene match: 3. The CDR3 DNA sequence: TGCGCCAGCAGCTTGGAGTTAGCGGGAGACAATGAGCAGTTCTTC. It specifies CASSLELAGDNEQFF.

The chain joins TRBV18 to TRBJ2-5; D uncertain. The V and J ends lost 2 bases and 7 bases respectively, with 14 bases between them. The CDR3 is made up of 14 amino acids. The germline CDR1 and CDR2 sequences are KGHSH and LQKENI. CDR3 region: CASSPLRMMGTQYF. The CDR3 nucleotides are TGTGCCAGCTCACCATTAAGGATGATGGGGACCCAGTACTTC.

The genes are TRBV6-5 and TRBJ2-5; no firm D call. This CDR3 is built from 14 residues. The ends were cut back, 5 bases at V and 2 bases at J, with 12 bases in the middle. Germline values: CDR1 MNHEY, CDR2 SVGAGI. DNA of the CDR3: TGTGCCAGCAGTAGCCGACTGCAACAAGAGACCCAGTACTTC. Translating it yields CASSSRLQQETQYF.